This T cell receptor beta chain was found in a study of T-cell reconstitution after alpha-beta-depleted transplantation in children. Preparing the TCRbeta library involved the use of unique molecular identifiers. Using its own MiXCR run on the PCR reads, TCRdb lists one record per CDR3 protein. In the table there are roughly 500,000 distinct CDR3 sequences, about an eighth of which are singletons. Sequences were derived from PBMCs from the stem cell graft donor, sampled from the stem cell graft. This clonotype was obtained from a human donor who donated a stem cell graft to a child with combined immunodeficiency.

The CDR3 sequence: CATKNRQYTEAFF. The DNA for the CDR3 is TGTGCCACCAAGAATCGACAGTACACTGAAGCTTTCTTT. The chain is built from TRBV2 and TRBJ1-1, with D possibly being TRBD1 (5 bases). The CDR3 contains 13 residues. CDR1 and CDR2 (germline): SNHLY, FYNNEI. V lost 10 bases and J 3 bases, leaving 15 bases between the germline ends.